This TCR beta chain appears in the sequencing data of a study of blood T cells in healthy people across ages. Broader study findings: A strong correlation between TCR beta diversity and naive T cell percentage was seen. Donor CMV status was unknown, possibly confounding expanded clonotype changes.

Through a sample-barcoded 5' primer and a J-beta primer mix, a second PCR was run for roughly 7 to 12 cycles. Each TCR beta cDNA got a 12-nucleotide random molecular identifier. MiXCR, run by TCRdb on the 5' RACE reads, gives a single entry per CDR3 protein. Altogether hundreds of thousands of distinct CDR3 sequences are present, approximately 48% being singletons, with the ten largest covering under 20%. This clonotype occurred many times. Its antigen remains unknown. The CDR3 contains 15 residues. Germline V gives CDR1 SGHTA, CDR2 FQGNSA. Trimming removed 1 base from V and 1 base from J; junction bases left unmatched: 2.

This chain uses TRBV7-2 with TRBJ2-5; 8 nucleotides agree with TRBD1. This TCR derives from a man aged 60 to 75 in good health. Sequenced input: blood. The CDR3 is CASSLVGQGQETQYF. The CDR3 coding sequence is TGTGCCAGCAGCTTAGTAGGACAGGGCCAAGAGACCCAGTACTTC.